A selection of T cell receptor beta chains follows, all from one sample in a study of shared T cell receptors in the human thymus. Sequenced by immunoSEQ multiplex PCR; TCRdb stores in-frame clones only, minus some. The table includes some 700,000 clones, 85% to 90% detected once. This sample also belongs to another study, concerning human thymus T cells.

Input material: thymocytes. The source is a boy younger than two with a congenital heart defect. The CDR3 runs from the conserved cysteine through the conserved F or W. D genes are given only for firm matches. A row's size may be missing; if present it is once, few, many or a size class.

abundance	v_gene	d_gene	j_gene	len	CDR3aa	CDR3nt
-	TRBV6-1	TRBD2	TRBJ2-1	14	CASSTGEGREEQFF	TGTGCCAGCAGCACGGGGGAGGGCCGGGAGGAGCAGTTCTTC
-	TRBV2	-	TRBJ1-3	15	CASNQQGGTGNTIYF	TGTGCCAGCAACCAACAGGGAGGGACTGGAAACACCATATATTTT
-	TRBV5-1	TRBD2	TRBJ2-3	16	CASSLNPAGGVDTQYF	TGCGCCAGCAGCTTGAATCCAGCGGGAGGGGTGGATACGCAGTATTTT
-	TRBV5-1	-	TRBJ1-1	10	CASRGVKAFF	TGCGCCAGCAGGGGCGTGAAAGCTTTCTTT
-	TRBV7-3	-	TRBJ2-5	15	CASSSVHGARETQYF	TGTGCCAGCAGCTCGGTTCATGGAGCCCGAGAGACCCAGTACTTC
-	TRBV11-2	TRBD2	TRBJ2-5	16	CASSPRWSGSPETQYF	TGTGCCAGCAGCCCCCGCTGGAGCGGGAGTCCGGAGACCCAGTACTTC
-	TRBV7-2	-	TRBJ2-7	14	CASSSFGVSSEQYF	TGTGCCAGCAGCTCTTTCGGCGTTAGCTCCGAGCAGTACTTC
once	TRBV5-4	-	TRBJ2-3	15	CASSTGAGGTDTQYF	TGTGCCAGCAGCACGGGAGCCGGCGGCACAGATACGCAGTATTTT
-	TRBV6-1	-	TRBJ1-2	10	CASRESGYTF	TGTGCCAGCAGGGAGAGTGGCTACACCTTC
-	TRBV11-3	TRBD2	TRBJ2-7	17	CASSLDSGLAGSYEQYF	TGTGCCAGCAGCTTAGATTCTGGACTAGCGGGATCCTACGAGCAGTACTTC
-	TRBV2	-	TRBJ2-5	16	CASWGTGGGLKETQYF	TGTGCCAGCTGGGGTACAGGGGGGGGACTAAAAGAGACCCAGTACTTC
once	TRBV6-5	TRBD1	TRBJ1-5	15	CASRNSGTGYQPQHF	TGTGCCAGCAGAAATTCCGGGACAGGGTATCAGCCCCAGCATTTT
-	TRBV5-4	-	TRBJ1-6	19	CASSFWPPFKGTGKSPLHF	TGTGCCAGCAGCTTTTGGCCCCCCTTTAAAGGGACTGGGAAGTCACCCCTCCACTTT
-	TRBV1	-	TRBJ1-3	22	CTSSQEGMKSEGPPISGNTIYF	TGCACCAGCAGCCAAGAGGGGATGAAGTCAGAGGGTCCTCCGATCTCTGGAAACACCATATATTTT
-	TRBV4-1	-	TRBJ1-5	17	CASSQEYGGTGNQPQHF	TGCGCCAGCAGCCAAGAGTACGGGGGGACGGGCAATCAGCCCCAGCATTTT
-	TRBV6-5	-	TRBJ2-3	15	CATSRGRGITDTQYF	TGTGCCACCTCACGAGGGAGGGGGATCACAGATACGCAGTATTTT
-	TRBV6-5	TRBD1	TRBJ2-5	15	CASSRDRGIHETQYF	TGTGCCAGCAGCCGGGACAGGGGGATTCACGAGACCCAGTACTTC
-	TRBV20-1	TRBD2	TRBJ2-5	11	CSVANTSGRDF	TGCAGTGTAGCTAATACTAGCGGCCGGGACTTC
-	TRBV2	TRBD2	TRBJ2-1	15	CASSYSGSAKNEQFF	TGTGCCAGCAGCTATAGCGGGAGTGCGAAAAATGAGCAGTTCTTC
-	TRBV2	-	TRBJ1-2	14	CASSEIRGDYGYTF	TGTGCCAGCAGTGAAATAAGGGGCGACTATGGCTACACCTTC
-	TRBV4-1	TRBD1	TRBJ1-3	14	CATRDRLRGNTIYF	TGCGCCACCCGGGACAGGCTGAGGGGAAACACCATATATTTT
-	TRBV7-9	-	TRBJ2-3	9	CASLQGQYF	TGTGCCAGCCTACAGGGGCAGTATTTT
-	TRBV27	TRBD2	TRBJ2-7	15	CASSPRLAAAYEQYF	TGTGCCAGCAGCCCTCGACTAGCGGCTGCCTACGAGCAGTACTTC
-	TRBV28	TRBD1	TRBJ2-5	16	CASSSDRVTGEETQYF	TGTGCCAGCAGTTCCGACAGGGTGACAGGGGAGGAGACCCAGTACTTC
few	TRBV20-1	-	TRBJ2-2	11	CSARNTGELFF	TGCAGTGCCCGGAACACCGGGGAGCTGTTTTTT
-	TRBV27	TRBD2	TRBJ2-1	19	CASSLTDSNLAGGYNEQFF	TGTGCCAGCAGTTTGACAGATTCCAATCTAGCGGGAGGGTACAATGAGCAGTTCTTC
-	TRBV5-1	TRBD2	TRBJ2-1	15	CASSGGLAPYNEQFF	TGCGCCAGCAGCGGGGGACTAGCCCCCTACAATGAGCAGTTCTTC
-	TRBV5-1	TRBD2	TRBJ2-1	20	CASSEAWRLAGTRKHNEQFF	TGCGCCAGCAGTGAAGCGTGGAGGTTAGCCGGGACTAGGAAACACAATGAGCAGTTCTTC
-	TRBV27	-	TRBJ2-7	14	CAKRMNRAGYEQYF	TGTGCCAAAAGGATGAACAGGGCCGGCTACGAGCAGTACTTC
-	TRBV19	TRBD1	TRBJ2-5	19	CASSPRGPAGQGPQETQYF	TGTGCCAGTAGTCCCCGCGGCCCCGCGGGACAGGGTCCCCAAGAGACCCAGTACTTC
-	TRBV30	TRBD1	TRBJ1-3	14	CAWDRGLSGNTIYF	TGTGCCTGGGACAGGGGGCTCTCTGGAAACACCATATATTTT
-	TRBV27	-	TRBJ2-3	17	CASSPMGGQPPTDTQYF	TGTGCCAGCAGTCCTATGGGGGGGCAACCACCCACAGATACGCAGTATTTT
-	TRBV30	-	TRBJ2-1	12	CAWSVGADEQFF	TGTGCCTGGAGTGTGGGGGCGGATGAGCAGTTCTTC
-	TRBV30	TRBD1	TRBJ1-2	13	CAWSRQGLNGYTF	TGTGCCTGGAGTAGACAGGGGTTAAATGGCTACACCTTC
-	TRBV27	-	TRBJ2-3	17	CASSSSGVRISTDTQYF	TGTGCCAGCAGCTCCTCGGGGGTTCGAATTAGCACAGATACGCAGTATTTT
-	TRBV5-1	TRBD1	TRBJ1-2	12	CASGTGVGGYTF	TGCGCCAGCGGGACAGGGGTGGGCGGCTACACCTTC
-	TRBV5-1	-	TRBJ1-4	17	CASSLERNKETNEKLFF	TGCGCCAGCAGCTTGGAGAGGAACAAGGAAACTAATGAAAAACTGTTTTTT